The next 13 T cell receptor beta chains were all read from a single sample in a study of blood T cells in healthy people across ages. Alongside a J-beta primer mix, a sample-barcoded 5' primer served in a second PCR lasting about 7 to 11 cycles. TCRdb reprocessed the 5' RACE reads with MiXCR, giving one entry per CDR3 protein. This sample has under 2,000,000 distinct CDR3 sequences; 40% to 55% occur once, and the top ten carry less than 2.5%. Material for sequencing was blood. The receptors shown here come from a woman aged 40-49 years in good health.

With respect to this clonotype: One end of the junction is discordant with germline, which a read error may explain. This chain joins TRBV20-1 and TRBJ2-5; no clear D. The J call may be in error: the DNA end matches TRBJ2-7 better. Germline CDR1 and CDR2: DFQATT and SNEGSKA (reference sequence). The CDR3 is 15 residues long. The CDR3 DNA reads TGCAGTGTTAGAGACCGAAGGACGGTCGCCTACGAGCAGTACTTC. Translating gives CSVRDRRTVAYEQYF.

This clonotype was seen more than once but under ten times. This sequence joins TRBV4-3 and TRBJ2-1, with D tentatively TRBD1 (6 bases). V lost 4 bases and J lost 2, with 12 bases in between. Germline V gives CDR1 LGHNA, CDR2 YSLEER. This CDR3 region has 15 residues. For the CDR3, the DNA is TGCGCCAGCAGCCGGGACAAGGTCCCCTACAATGAGCAGTTCTTC. Its translation: CASSRDKVPYNEQFF.

The rearrangement joins TRBV12-3 or TRBV12-4 to TRBJ1-6; 8 bases are shared with TRBD1. The CDR3 totals 18 residues. V shed 2 bases and J 7 bases; nucleotides not matched to a gene: 13. CDR3 sequence (DNA): TGTGCCAGCAGTTTATCTGGCAGGGGGCGCCCAGGGAATTCACCCCTCCACTTT. This gives the protein CASSLSGRGRPGNSPLHF.

The chain joins TRBV20-1 to TRBJ1-2; 8 nucleotides match TRBD1. Germline V gene sequence: CDR1 DFQATT, CDR2 SNEGSKA (reference sequence). There are 14 residues in the CDR3. With V trimmed by 0 bases and J by 4 bases, 4 bases remained unmatched. This CDR3 reads CSARDPGGVYGYTF. The CDR3 DNA is TGCAGTGCTAGAGATCCAGGGGGCGTCTATGGCTACACCTTC.

This chain joins TRBV14 and TRBJ2-3; TRBD2 aligns across 8 bases. Germline CDR1 is SGHDN and CDR2 is FVKESK. This CDR3 spans 16 amino acids. V lost 4 bases to trimming and J lost 2 bases; unmatched junction nucleotides: 8. In nucleotides, the CDR3 is TGTGCCAGCAGCCCAGCCGGGACTAGAATCACAGATACGCAGTATTTT. Amino acids: CASSPAGTRITDTQYF.

This clonotype was detected only a few times. The V and J genes are TRBV7-2 and TRBJ2-5; 13 positions match TRBD2. The CDR3 spans 15 residues. The germline V gene encodes CDR1 SGHTA and CDR2 FQGNSA. The junction had 5 bases not matched to a gene; V was cut back by 4 bases and J by 6 bases. For the CDR3, the DNA is TGTGCCAGCAGCTCCATGGGACTAGCGGGGAAGACCCAGTACTTC. Amino acid sequence: CASSSMGLAGKTQYF.

V usage is TRBV11-2 and J usage is TRBJ2-2; D remains unclear. This CDR3 comprises 16 residues. CDR1 SGHAT and CDR2 FQNNGV come from the germline V gene. The ends were cut back, 0 bases at V and 1 base at J, with 9 bases in the middle. The CDR3 loop is CASSLDGAVNTGELFF. CDR3 bases: TGTGCCAGCAGCTTAGATGGCGCAGTGAACACCGGGGAGCTGTTTTTT.

The chain recombines TRBV7-2 with TRBJ2-7, with D perhaps matching TRBD2 (6 bases). CDR3 length: 15 amino acids. Trimming left V 1 base short and J 1 base short, with 11 bases between. Germline V CDR1 and CDR2: SGHTA, FQGNSA. CDR3 amino acids: CASSLEVGGSYEQYF. As DNA, the CDR3 is TGTGCCAGCAGCTTAGAGGTGGGGGGTTCCTACGAGCAGTACTTC. The whole variable domain, remainder taken from reference TRBV7-2 and TRBJ2-7, is GAGVSQSPSNKVTEKGKDVELRCDPISGHTALYWYRQSLGQGLEFLIYFQGNSAPDKSGLPSDRFSAERTGGSVSTLTIQRTQQEDSAVYLCASSLEVGGSYEQYFGPGTRLTVT.

The chain couples TRBV11-2 to TRBJ2-5; 10 bases are shared with TRBD1. Trimming removed 5 bases from V and 3 bases from J; junction bases left unmatched: 6. Looked up from germline, CDR1 is SGHAT and CDR2 is FQNNGV. This CDR3 spans 15 amino acids. CDR3 loop: CASSLGQGGKETQYF. In DNA form, the CDR3 reads TGTGCCAGCAGCCTCGGACAGGGGGGAAAAGAGACCCAGTACTTC.

This clonotype was recorded a few times. The gene calls are TRBV2 and TRBJ2-5, with D hard to call. Germline V CDR1 and CDR2: SNHLY, FYNNEI. The length of the CDR3 is 12 residues. Trimming pared 8 bases from V and 2 bases from J, leaving 9 bases between. The CDR3 DNA reads TGTGCCAGCCCAAATATGCAAGAGACCCAGTACTTC. Protein product: CASPNMQETQYF.

The J gene is TRBJ2-4, the V gene TRBV28; maybe TRBD1 (6 bases). The ends were cut back, 5 bases at V and 0 bases at J, with 20 bases in the middle. The CDR3 has 18 amino acids. Germline V gene sequence: CDR1 MDHEN, CDR2 SYDVKM. CDR3 loop: CASSPPVGAVGAKNIQYF. CDR3 coding DNA: TGTGCCAGCAGTCCCCCCGTGGGGGCGGTTGGAGCCAAAAACATTCAGTACTTC.

This clonotype has only a few counts. The rearrangement uses TRBV25-1 and TRBJ2-7; no definite D call. V was trimmed by 3 bases and J by 3 bases, leaving 12 bases between them. CDR1 and CDR2 from the germline V gene are MGHDK and SYGVNS. The length of the CDR3 is 14 residues. CDR3 coding DNA: TGTGCCAGCAGTGAGGGAATCTCTCTCTACGAGCAGTACTTC. This encodes CASSEGISLYEQYF.

This clonotype has at least ten counts. The chain carries TRBV28 and TRBJ2-7; 9 positions agree with TRBD2. The CDR3 loop spans 14 amino acids. The germline gives CDR1 MDHEN, CDR2 SYDVKM. With 6 bases clipped from V and 2 bases from J, the junction kept 5 bases outside the gene matches. CDR3 bases: TGTGCCAGCAGCTTAGCGGGGGATACCTACGAGCAGTACTTC. Encoded protein: CASSLAGDTYEQYF.